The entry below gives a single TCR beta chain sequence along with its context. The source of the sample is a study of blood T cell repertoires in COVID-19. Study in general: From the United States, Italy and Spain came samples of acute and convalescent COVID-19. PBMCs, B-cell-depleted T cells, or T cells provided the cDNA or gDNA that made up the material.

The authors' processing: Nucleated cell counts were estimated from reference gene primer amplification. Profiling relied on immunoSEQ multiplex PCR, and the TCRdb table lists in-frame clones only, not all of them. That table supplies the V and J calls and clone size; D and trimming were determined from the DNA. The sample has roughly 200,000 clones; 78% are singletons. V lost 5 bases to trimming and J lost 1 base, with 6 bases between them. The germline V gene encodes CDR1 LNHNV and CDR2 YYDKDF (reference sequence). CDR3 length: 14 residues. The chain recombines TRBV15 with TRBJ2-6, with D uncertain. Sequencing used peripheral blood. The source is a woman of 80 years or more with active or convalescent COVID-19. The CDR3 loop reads CATSSQSGANVLTF. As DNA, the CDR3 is TGTGCCACCAGCTCCCAATCTGGGGCCAACGTCCTGACTTTC.